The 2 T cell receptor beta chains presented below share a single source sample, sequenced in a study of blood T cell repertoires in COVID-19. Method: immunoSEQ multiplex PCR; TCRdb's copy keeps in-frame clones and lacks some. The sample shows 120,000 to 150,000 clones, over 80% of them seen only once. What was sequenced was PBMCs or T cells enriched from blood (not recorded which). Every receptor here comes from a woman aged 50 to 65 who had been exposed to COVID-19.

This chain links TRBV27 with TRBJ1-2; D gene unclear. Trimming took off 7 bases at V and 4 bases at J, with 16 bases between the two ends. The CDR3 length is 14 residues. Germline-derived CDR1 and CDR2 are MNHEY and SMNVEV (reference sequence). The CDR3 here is CASKFKVESYGYTF. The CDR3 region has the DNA TGTGCCAGCAAGTTTAAGGTGGAGAGCTATGGCTACACCTTC.

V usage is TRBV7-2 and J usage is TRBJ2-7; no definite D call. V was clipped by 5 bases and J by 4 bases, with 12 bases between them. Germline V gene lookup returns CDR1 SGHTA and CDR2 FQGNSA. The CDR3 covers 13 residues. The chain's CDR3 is CASSPLTGYEQYF. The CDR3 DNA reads TGTGCCAGCAGCCCCCTGACTGGGTACGAGCAGTACTTC. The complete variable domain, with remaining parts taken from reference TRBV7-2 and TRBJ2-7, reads GAGVSQSPSNKVTEKGKDVELRCDPISGHTALYWYRQSLGQGLEFLIYFQGNSAPDKSGLPSDRFSAERTGGSVSTLTIQRTQQEDSAVYLCASSPLTGYEQYFGPGTRLTVT.